This T cell receptor (beta chain) comes out of a study of blood T cell repertoires in COVID-19. Authors' analysis steps: Amplification with reference gene primers provided the estimates of nucleated cell counts. The table came from immunoSEQ multiplex PCR; TCRdb's copy has only in-frame clones and leaves some out. The V and J calls and clone size come from that table; D and trimming were worked out from the DNA. Of 200,000 to 250,000 clones listed, more than 75% are singletons. V gave up 2 bases and J gave up 0 bases, with 11 bases separating them. The CDR3 contains 16 residues. Looked up from germline, CDR1 is LNHDA and CDR2 is SQIVND (reference sequence).

Input material: PBMCs or T cells enriched from blood (not recorded which). This sequence was found in a young man in a cohort exposed to, infected with or recovered from COVID-19 (not recorded which). This rearrangement joins TRBV19 to TRBJ2-1; tentative D call: TRBD1 (5 bases). The CDR3 coding sequence is TGTGCCAGTAGTATACAGGGAATTCCCTCCTACAATGAGCAGTTCTTC. It encodes CASSIQGIPSYNEQFF.